The rows below give T cell receptor beta chains drawn from one sample of a study of blood T cell repertoires in COVID-19. Produced via immunoSEQ multiplex PCR; TCRdb's table is partial and in-frame only. The sample carries 190,000 or so clones, around 80% recorded once. What was sequenced was peripheral blood. Receptors were obtained from a woman aged 80 or over with active or convalescent COVID-19. Both conserved end residues are trimmed from each CDR3. Fields, in order: V gene, J gene, CDR3 protein.

v_gene: TRBV2; j_gene: TRBJ2-3; CDR3aa: ASSSGGDYTDTQY
v_gene: TRBV5-8; j_gene: TRBJ1-2; CDR3aa: ASTRQGPNYGYT
v_gene: TRBV13; j_gene: TRBJ2-3; CDR3aa: ASSLGQADTQY
v_gene: TRBV3-1/TRBV3-2; j_gene: TRBJ1-1; CDR3aa: ASSPRQGRAF
v_gene: TRBV28; j_gene: TRBJ1-1; CDR3aa: ASSLPSGLNTEAF
v_gene: TRBV3-1/TRBV3-2; j_gene: TRBJ2-3; CDR3aa: ASSLDGRRGGGRVTDTQY
v_gene: TRBV28; j_gene: TRBJ1-5; CDR3aa: ASSTHRDRGEGHQPQH
v_gene: TRBV18; j_gene: TRBJ1-2; CDR3aa: ASSPTQGEPYGYT
v_gene: TRBV19; j_gene: TRBJ1-3; CDR3aa: ASSIGTGGLLGNTIY
v_gene: TRBV9; j_gene: TRBJ2-1; CDR3aa: ASSTSGGTEQF
v_gene: TRBV27; j_gene: TRBJ1-1; CDR3aa: ASSPRGLKNTEAF
v_gene: TRBV28; j_gene: TRBJ1-3; CDR3aa: ASSPRRLRNTIY
v_gene: TRBV18; j_gene: TRBJ1-1; CDR3aa: ASSPRQNTEAF
v_gene: TRBV6-2/TRBV6-3; j_gene: TRBJ2-3; CDR3aa: ASSYSGTRPDTQY
v_gene: TRBV5-1; j_gene: TRBJ1-1; CDR3aa: ASSWAGGTEAF
v_gene: TRBV5-4; j_gene: TRBJ2-3; CDR3aa: ASSLGVAGAYTDTQY
v_gene: TRBV27; j_gene: TRBJ2-7; CDR3aa: ASSSPGGEQY